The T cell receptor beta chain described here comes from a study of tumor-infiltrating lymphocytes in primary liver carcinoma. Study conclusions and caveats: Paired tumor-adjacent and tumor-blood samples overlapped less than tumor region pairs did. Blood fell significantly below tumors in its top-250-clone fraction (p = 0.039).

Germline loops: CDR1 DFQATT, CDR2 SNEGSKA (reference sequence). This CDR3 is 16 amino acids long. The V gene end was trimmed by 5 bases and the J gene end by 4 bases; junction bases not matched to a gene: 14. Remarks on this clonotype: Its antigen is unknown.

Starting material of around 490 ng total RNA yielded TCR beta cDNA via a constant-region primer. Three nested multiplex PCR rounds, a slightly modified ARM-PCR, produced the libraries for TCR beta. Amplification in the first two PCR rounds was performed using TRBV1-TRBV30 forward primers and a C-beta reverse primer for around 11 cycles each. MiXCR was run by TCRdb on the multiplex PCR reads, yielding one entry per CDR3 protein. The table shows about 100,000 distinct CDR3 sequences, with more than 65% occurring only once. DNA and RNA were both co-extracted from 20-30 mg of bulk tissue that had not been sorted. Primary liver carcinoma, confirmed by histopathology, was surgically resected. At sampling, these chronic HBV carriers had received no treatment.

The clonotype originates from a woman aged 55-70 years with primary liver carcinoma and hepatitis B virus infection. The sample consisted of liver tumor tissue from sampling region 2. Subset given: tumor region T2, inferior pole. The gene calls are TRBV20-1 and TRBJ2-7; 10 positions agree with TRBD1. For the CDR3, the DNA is TGCAGTGCTGCACCCCGCGGACAGGGGGGGAGTTACGAGCAGTACTTC. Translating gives CSAAPRGQGGSYEQYF.